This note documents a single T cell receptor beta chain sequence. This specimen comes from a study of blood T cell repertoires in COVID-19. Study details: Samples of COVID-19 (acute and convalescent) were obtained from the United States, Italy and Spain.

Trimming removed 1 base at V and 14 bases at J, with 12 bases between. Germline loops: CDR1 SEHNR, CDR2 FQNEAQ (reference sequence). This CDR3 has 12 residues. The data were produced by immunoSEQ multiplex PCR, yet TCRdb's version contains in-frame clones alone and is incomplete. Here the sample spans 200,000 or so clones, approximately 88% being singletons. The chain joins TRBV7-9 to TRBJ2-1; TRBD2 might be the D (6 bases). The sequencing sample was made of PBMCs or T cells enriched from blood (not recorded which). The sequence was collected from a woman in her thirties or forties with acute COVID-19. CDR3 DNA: TGTGCCAGCAGCTTAGACTGGGGGGAGGAGTTCTTC. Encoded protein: CASSLDWGEEFF.